These 28 T cell receptor beta chains originate from one sample sequenced in a study of PD-L1 blockade in urothelial cancer. Generated by immunoSEQ multiplex PCR, the TCRdb table keeps only in-frame clones and is missing some. Altogether more than 45,000 clones are present, 75% being singletons, with the ten largest covering under 4.5%. The sample's time point: pretreatment peripheral blood. The starting material was PBMCs, obtained around atezolizumab (anti-PD-L1) treatment. Receptor source: a man aged 70-80 years with urothelial cancer.

The rearrangement links TRBV19 to TRBJ1-2; 8 nucleotides line up with TRBD1. J gave up 4 bases and V 5 bases, and 6 bases lay outside the gene matches. CDR1 and CDR2 (germline): LNHDA, SQIVND (reference sequence). The CDR3 covers 14 residues. The CDR3 DNA sequence: TGTGCCAGTAGTGGACAGGGTAGAGTCTATGGCTACACCTTC. Its protein product is CASSGQGRVYGYTF.

The chain uses TRBV5-1 and TRBJ1-2, with D possibly matching TRBD1 (5 bases). This CDR3 has 13 residues. Trimming took off 0 bases at V and 10 bases at J, with 13 bases between the two ends. The germline gives CDR1 SGHRS, CDR2 YFSETQ. This chain's CDR3 is CASSLVGVGDYTF. The CDR3 DNA is TGCGCCAGCAGCTTGGTTGGTGTAGGGGACTACACCTTC.

This clone was counted a single time. The chain has TRBV25-1 and TRBJ2-3, with a weak D call TRBD2 (6 bases). This CDR3 contains 17 residues. Between the trimmed V and J ends, which lost 5 bases and 6 bases, there was a span of 24 bases. The germline V gene has CDR1 MGHDK and CDR2 SYGVNS. CDR3 loop: CASSKPELAAIKDTQYF. CDR3 coding DNA: TGTGCCAGCAGTAAGCCGGAGTTAGCGGCTATCAAGGATACGCAGTATTTT.

The genes are TRBV9 and TRBJ2-7, with 12 nucleotides matching TRBD2. V trimming: 4 bases; J trimming: 1 base; junction bases outside the gene matches: 3. CDR1 and CDR2 from the germline V gene are SGDLS and YYNGEE. The CDR3 is made up of 15 amino acids. DNA of the CDR3: TGTGCCAGCAGCCGGACTAGCGGGGCTTCCTACGAGCAGTACTTC. Amino acids: CASSRTSGASYEQYF. Full variable domain (outside the CDR3, taken from reference TRBV9 and TRBJ2-7): DSGVTQTPKHLITATGQRVTLRCSPRSGDLSVYWYQQSLDQGLQFLIQYYNGEERAKGNILERFSAQQFPDLHSELNLSSLELGDSALYFCASSRTSGASYEQYFGPGTRLTVT.

The chain carries TRBV5-1 and TRBJ2-3; 15 positions agree with TRBD2. This CDR3 spans 18 amino acids. Germline-derived CDR1 and CDR2 are SGHRS and YFSETQ. V dropped 4 bases and J dropped 4; count of bases not matched to a gene: 10. CDR3 protein: CASSPGLAGGAAADTQYF. CDR3 coding DNA: TGCGCCAGCAGCCCAGGACTAGCGGGGGGGGCCGCGGCAGATACGCAGTATTTT.

The rearrangement uses TRBV5-4 and TRBJ2-1; D may be TRBD1 (6 bases). CDR3 length: 18 amino acids. The V gene lost 3 bases and the J gene lost 0 bases, with 19 bases spanning the gap. Germline-derived CDR1 and CDR2 are SGHNT and YYREEE (reference sequence). The CDR3 protein is CASSSPRRRGSSYNEQFF. Here the CDR3 DNA reads TGTGCCAGCAGCTCTCCACGGCGCAGGGGTAGCTCCTACAATGAGCAGTTCTTC.

V and J are TRBV9 and TRBJ2-5; tentative D call: TRBD2 (7 bases). The CDR3 runs 15 residues. The ends were cut back, 4 bases at V and 0 bases at J, with 13 bases in the middle. Germline CDR1 is SGDLS and CDR2 is YYNGEE. The CDR3, as DNA: TGTGCCAGCAGCCCCCGGGGGGCGGACCAAGAGACCCAGTACTTC. Translated: CASSPRGADQETQYF. The entire variable domain, with the rest obtained from reference TRBV9 and TRBJ2-5, is as follows: DSGVTQTPKHLITATGQRVTLRCSPRSGDLSVYWYQQSLDQGLQFLIQYYNGEERAKGNILERFSAQQFPDLHSELNLSSLELGDSALYFCASSPRGADQETQYFGPGTRLLVL.

J is TRBJ2-7 and V is TRBV6-1; 7 bases fit TRBD2. V dropped 3 bases and J dropped 1; count of bases not matched to a gene: 6. This CDR3 is 15 amino acids long. Germline CDR1 MNHNS, CDR2 SASEGT. The CDR3 region has the DNA TGTGCCAGCAGTGATTTGGCTAGCGGATCCTACGAGCAGTACTTC. Its protein product is CASSDLASGSYEQYF.

The gene calls are TRBV7-3 and TRBJ2-1; 7 positions match TRBD2. Germline V CDR1 and CDR2: SGHTA, FQGTGA. The V and J ends lost 3 bases and 5 bases, in that order; junction bases with no gene match: 13. This CDR3 is built from 17 residues. The CDR3 is CASSFSPSGGLDNEQFF. CDR3 in DNA: TGTGCCAGCAGCTTCAGCCCTAGCGGTGGACTAGACAATGAGCAGTTCTTC.

The chain recombines TRBV6-5 with TRBJ1-2; 7 bases fit TRBD1. The CDR3 sequence is 14 residues long. V dropped 10 bases and J dropped 7; count of bases not matched to a gene: 15. In germline, CDR1 is MNHEY, CDR2 SVGAGI. The CDR3 loop is CATIPSDRVGGYTF. The DNA of the CDR3 is TGTGCCACCATCCCCTCCGACAGGGTCGGTGGCTACACCTTC.

This clone was detected only once. This sequence joins TRBV29-1 and TRBJ1-1; D unresolved. Germline loops: CDR1 SQVTM, CDR2 ANQGSEA. V was trimmed by 1 base and J by 5 bases, leaving 5 bases between them. This CDR3 contains 11 residues. CDR3 bases: TGCAGCGTTGAAGGCGGAACTGAAGCTTTCTTT. It translates to CSVEGGTEAFF.

The CDR3 nucleotides read TGTGCCAGCAGCCAAAGAATGCAGGCCGTTAACACTGAAGCTTTCTTT. Translating gives CASSQRMQAVNTEAFF. V and J are TRBV14 and TRBJ1-1; no clear D gene. Deletions cut 2 bases from V and 2 bases from J, with 15 bases between. The CDR3 loop spans 16 amino acids. Germline-derived CDR1 and CDR2 are SGHDN and FVKESK.

The V call is TRBV7-9, the J call TRBJ1-5; 8 bases fit TRBD1. The ends lost 1 base at V and 0 bases at J; junction bases unmatched: 2. Germline V gene sequence: CDR1 SEHNR, CDR2 FQNEAQ (reference sequence). The CDR3 runs to 16 residues. The CDR3 coding sequence is TGTGCCAGCAGCTTAGAGGGACAGGCTAGCAATCAGCCCCAGCATTTT. Its protein product is CASSLEGQASNQPQHF.

This chain links TRBV27 with TRBJ2-7; TRBD1 matches at 7 bases. The CDR3 runs 16 residues. Germline lookup yields CDR1 MNHEY and CDR2 SMNVEV (reference sequence). The V segment lost 4 bases and the J segment 3 bases; nucleotides outside the gene matches: 12. The CDR3 DNA follows: TGTGCCAGCAGTTCCCAAGGGACAGCTAACCTCTACGAGCAGTACTTC. Translated: CASSSQGTANLYEQYF.

This clone was observed once. The rearrangement joins TRBV4-3 to TRBJ2-2; TRBD2 matches at 7 bases. V lost 4 bases, J lost 7 bases, and 6 bases stayed unmatched. The CDR3 covers 14 residues. Germline V gene data show CDR1 as LGHNA and CDR2 as YSLEER. CDR3 sequence: CASSPGGGGGELFF. The CDR3 nucleotides are TGCGCCAGCAGCCCCGGTGGGGGGGGCGGGGAGCTGTTTTTT.

The chain carries TRBV5-1 and TRBJ1-2; 11 nucleotides align to TRBD1. Germline lookup yields CDR1 SGHRS and CDR2 YFSETQ. The CDR3 has 14 residues. The ends lost 4 bases at V and 7 bases at J; junction bases unmatched: 6. The CDR3: CASSPDRGRGGYTF. The CDR3 region has the DNA TGCGCCAGCAGCCCGGACAGGGGGCGAGGTGGCTACACCTTC.

V and J are TRBV5-1 and TRBJ2-1; 9 bases are a match to TRBD2. From germline, CDR1 is SGHRS and CDR2 YFSETQ. J lost 1 base, V lost 5 bases, and 4 bases had no gene match. CDR3 size: 15 residues. The CDR3 coding sequence is TGCGCCAGCAGAATAGCGGGGGAATCCTACAATGAGCAGTTCTTC. Translated, it gives CASRIAGESYNEQFF.

V is TRBV28 and J is TRBJ1-1; D is uncertain. The ends were cut back, 5 bases at V and 6 bases at J, with 13 bases in the middle. Germline CDR1 is MDHEN and CDR2 is SYDVKM. The CDR3 has 13 amino acids. For the CDR3, the DNA is TGTGCCAGCAGTGAAGGCGGCTATGCTGAAGCTTTCTTT. Translating gives CASSEGGYAEAFF.

About this clone: The same CDR3 can be traced to other DNA sequences in this sample. The chain combines TRBV18 with TRBJ1-5, with D perhaps TRBD1 (5 bases). CDR3 length equals 13 residues. Between the trimmed V and J ends, which lost 3 bases and 5 bases, there was a span of 8 bases. The germline V gene encodes CDR1 KGHSH and CDR2 LQKENI. CDR3 bases: TGTGCCAGCTCACCGGCGGGGGATCAGCCCCAGCATTTT. Translating gives CASSPAGDQPQHF.

V and J are TRBV2 and TRBJ1-2; D unresolved. Germline V gene lookup returns CDR1 SNHLY and CDR2 FYNNEI. The V end lost 6 bases, the J end lost 5 bases, and 19 bases lay between the germline ends. This CDR3 has 15 residues. The CDR3 loop is CASRPQVGGLYGYTF. The CDR3 DNA follows: TGTGCCAGCAGGCCTCAGGTGGGCGGGCTTTATGGCTACACCTTC.

This clone has more than one count but fewer than ten. The chain employs TRBV7-6 and TRBJ2-2; perhaps TRBD2 as D (6 bases). V shed 4 bases and J shed 8 bases, with 11 bases lying between them. CDR1 and CDR2 from the germline V gene are SGHVS and FNYEAQ. The CDR3 is 13 amino acids. For the CDR3, the DNA is TGTGCCAGCAGCTCCGCCGGGGGAGGGGAGCTGTTTTTT. This codes for CASSSAGGGELFF.

The CDR3 here is CASSPTAGETQYF. The DNA for the CDR3 is TGTGCCAGTAGCCCTACGGCGGGAGAGACCCAGTACTTC. The chain recombines TRBV19 with TRBJ2-5, with D tentatively TRBD2 (5 bases). Germline values: CDR1 LNHDA, CDR2 SQIVND (reference sequence). V was shortened by 6 bases and J by 4 bases, with 12 bases between the two germline ends. This CDR3 is 13 amino acids long.

The V and J genes are TRBV4-1 and TRBJ1-1, with 7 nucleotides matching TRBD1. Per the germline V gene, CDR1 is MGHRA and CDR2 is YSYEKL. The J segment lost 1 base and the V segment lost 3 bases, leaving 14 bases of the junction unmatched. This CDR3 has 18 amino acids. This chain's CDR3 is CASSHPRWVDRENTEAFF. The CDR3, as DNA: TGCGCCAGCAGCCACCCCCGGTGGGTAGACAGGGAGAACACTGAAGCTTTCTTT.

This clone was counted a single time. The chain links TRBV7-8 to TRBJ2-4; possibly TRBD1 for D (5 bases). V was cut by 5 bases and J by 5 bases, with 13 bases left in between. Germline CDR1 SGHVS, CDR2 FQNEAQ. The CDR3 covers 14 residues. The CDR3 loop is CASSLAGPENIQYF. As DNA, the CDR3 is TGTGCCAGCAGCCTCGCAGGGCCGGAAAACATTCAGTACTTC.

The rearrangement uses TRBV2 and TRBJ2-2; the match to TRBD2 covers 12 bases. V dropped 8 bases and J dropped 5; count of bases not matched to a gene: 9. CDR1 and CDR2 (germline): SNHLY, FYNNEI. The CDR3 runs 16 residues. The DNA of the CDR3 is TGTGCCAGCCGACAGGGACTAGCGGGTCGAACCGGGGAGCTGTTTTTT. Its translation is CASRQGLAGRTGELFF.

Only a few counts were recorded for this clone. At one of its ends the junction is not consistent with the germline gene, which may arise from a read error. The chain joins TRBV2 to TRBJ2-1; 7 nucleotides agree with TRBD2. The CDR3 has 15 residues. Germline loops: CDR1 SNHLY, CDR2 FYNNEI. Written as DNA, the CDR3 is TGTGCCAGCAATGAAGCGGGGCCCACCTACAATGAGCAGTTCTTC. Its translation: CASNEAGPTYNEQFF.

This clone has just a few counts. This chain connects TRBV28 to TRBJ1-5; 9 positions agree with TRBD1. With V trimmed by 5 bases and J by 4 bases, 9 bases remained unmatched. This CDR3 region has 16 residues. Germline V gene lookup returns CDR1 MDHEN and CDR2 SYDVKM. The CDR3 sequence is CASSASGTGFNQPQHF. The CDR3 DNA reads as TGTGCCAGCAGTGCCTCGGGGACAGGGTTTAATCAGCCCCAGCATTTT.

This chain joins TRBV11-3 and TRBJ1-1; 8 positions match TRBD1. Germline-derived CDR1 and CDR2 are SGHNT and YENEEA. The CDR3 covers 17 residues. V shed 4 bases and J 5 bases; nucleotides not matched to a gene: 15. This CDR3 reads CASSSPPRGQGATEAFF. Written as DNA, the CDR3 is TGTGCCAGCAGCTCTCCCCCAAGGGGGCAGGGGGCGACTGAAGCTTTCTTT.